This T cell receptor beta chain emerged from a study of cytotoxic CD8 clonotypes in ibrutinib-treated CLL. Study information: Patients: about a dozen relapsed/refractory, roughly 16 treatment-naive, fewer than 18 IGHV unmutated. Response samples were drawn at a median of around 11 months of treatment, range 6 to 36.

About this clone itself: What it binds is not known.

Overall study findings and caveats: Measured clonality at baseline was greater than in age-matched healthy donors and tracked with circulating CD8+ T-cell counts. Clonality was higher at ibrutinib response and returned toward baseline at progression.

Trimming removed 7 bases from V and 2 bases from J, with 15 bases in between. The CDR3 is 15 amino acids. Per germline, CDR1 LNHDA and CDR2 SQIVND (reference sequence). Measured with immunoSEQ multiplex PCR; TCRdb has only the in-frame clones, and not every one. The data hold about 74,000 clones, with 80% observed a single time. The receptor was derived from a human donor with chronic lymphocytic leukemia. Sequences were derived from PBMCs, sampled at disease progression, from a patient treated with ibrutinib. This chain uses TRBV19 with TRBJ1-5; tentatively, D is TRBD1 (5 bases). CDR3 residues: CASTSAGVGNQPQHF. CDR3 coding DNA: TGTGCCAGTACGTCGGCGGGGGTCGGCAATCAGCCCCAGCATTTT.